The 6 T cell receptor beta chains below were found in one sample sequenced in a study of response to subunit inactivated influenza vaccine. TCRdb re-analysed the RT-PCR reads in MiXCR, keeping a single row per CDR3 protein. Here the sample spans 450,000 to 600,000 distinct CDR3 sequences, more than 15% being singletons. Sequenced here: CD4+ T cells sorted from PBMCs, sampled roughly 24 months after vaccination. Receptors originate from a man in his fifties or sixties who received an inactivated influenza vaccine.

CDR3 DNA sequence: TGTGCCAGCAGCTTAGAAGGGGGCGCTTTTAATTCACCCCTCCACTTT. It encodes CASSLEGGAFNSPLHF. This rearrangement joins TRBV7-2 to TRBJ1-6; 7 bases match TRBD1. Germline V CDR1 and CDR2: SGHTA, FQGNSA. This CDR3 has 16 amino acids. The J segment lost 6 bases and the V segment lost 1 base, leaving 6 bases of the junction unmatched.

As for this clonotype: A read error may be the cause here, since a much bigger clone is one base away. The chain joins TRBV18 to TRBJ2-5; 7 bases line up with TRBD1. The CDR3 spans 14 residues. Germline CDR1 is KGHSH and CDR2 is LQKENI. In nucleotides, the CDR3 is TGTGCCAGCTCACGAGACAGGGTCCAAGAGACCCAGGACTTC. Its protein product is CASSRDRVQETQDF.

This clonotype has only a few counts. The chain employs TRBV5-1 and TRBJ2-1, with 7 bases fitting TRBD1. V gave up 4 bases and J gave up 10 bases; unmatched junction bases: 5. CDR1 and CDR2 (germline): SGHRS, YFSETQ. The CDR3 extends over 12 amino acids. The CDR3 region has the DNA TGCGCCAGCAGCATGACAGGGCGGGAGCAGTTCTTC. It codes for CASSMTGREQFF. The variable domain in full, completed from reference TRBV5-1 and TRBJ2-1, reads KAGVTQTPRYLIKTRGQQVTLSCSPISGHRSVSWYQQTPGQGLQFLFEYFSETQRNKGNFPGRFSGRQFSNSRSEMNVSTLELGDSALYLCASSMTGREQFFGPGTRLTVL.

The table lists this clonotype with a few counts. The CDR3 nucleotides read TGCAGCGTTGAAGACTTCTACAATAATGAGCAGTTCTTC. This codes for CSVEDFYNNEQFF. This rearrangement joins TRBV29-1 to TRBJ2-1; D gene uncertain. Trimming shortened V by 0 bases and J by 7 bases, and 10 bases separated the two germline ends. The germline V gene has CDR1 SQVTM and CDR2 ANQGSEA. This CDR3 comprises 13 residues.

This clonotype was found a few times. J is TRBJ1-1 and V is TRBV13; the D is unclear. The CDR3 covers 12 residues. Germline CDR1 and CDR2: PRHDT and FYEKMQ (reference sequence). V lost 3 bases and J 1 base, leaving 3 bases between the germline ends. This chain's CDR3 is CASSFRNTEAFF. The CDR3 DNA reads as TGTGCCAGCAGCTTTAGGAACACTGAAGCTTTCTTT.

The table lists this clonotype with a few counts. The chain joins TRBV7-2 to TRBJ1-1, with D tentatively TRBD1 (5 bases). Germline V CDR1 and CDR2: SGHTA, FQGNSA. The CDR3 is made up of 15 amino acids. V was clipped by 3 bases and J by 1 base, with 12 bases between them. CDR3: CASSFGAGRNTEAFF. The DNA for the CDR3 is TGTGCCAGCAGCTTTGGGGCAGGGAGGAACACTGAAGCTTTCTTT.